Each of the 17 T cell receptor beta chains below was sequenced from the same sample in a study of follicular helper T cells after annual influenza vaccination (dated by TCRdb to about 2017). What this sample's time point label stands for: 2014-2015 season, pre-vaccination. Library preparation used the immunoSEQ multiplex PCR assay. TCRdb mirrors the immuneACCESS table, restricted to in-frame sequences. Some clones are absent from its copies; in checked studies, under half trace to an unresolved V gene, and the reason for the others is unknown. The sample table records approximately 2,500 clones; roughly 86% of these occur just once. Together, the top ten hold roughly 2.5% of the sample. The source was CXCR5+ CD38+ circulating T follicular helper cells from blood, collected on the day of influenza vaccination. The cell subset or site label, read with the paper, signifies: circulating Tfh, non-naive CD4+CXCR5+PD-1+ (ICOS+CD38+ or ICOS-CD38-). The receptors originated from an adult who received the influenza vaccine.

This chain joins TRBV18 and TRBJ2-7; 8 nucleotides line up with TRBD2. Trimming cost V 6 bases and J 3 bases; bases outside gene matches: 7. This CDR3 has 14 amino acids. CDR1 and CDR2 from the germline V gene are KGHSH and LQKENI. CDR3 loop: CASSPSGWDYEQYF. In DNA form, the CDR3 reads TGTGCCAGCTCCCCTAGCGGGTGGGACTACGAGCAGTACTTC. Full variable domain (rest looked up from reference TRBV18 and TRBJ2-7): NAGVMQNPRHLVRRRGQEARLRCSPMKGHSHVYWYRQLPEEGLKFMVYLQKENIIDESGMPKERFSAEFPKEGPSILRIQQVVRGDSAAYFCASSPSGWDYEQYFGPGTRLTVT.

V usage is TRBV11-1 and J usage is TRBJ2-1, with 10 nucleotides matching TRBD2. This CDR3 has 15 amino acids. CDR1 SGHAT and CDR2 FQDESV come from the germline V gene (reference sequence). V shed 4 bases, J shed 5 bases, and the junction held 5 bases outside the gene matches. The CDR3, as DNA: TGTGCCAGCAGCTCCTTTGGACTAGCGGACAATGAGCAGTTCTTC. Protein sequence: CASSSFGLADNEQFF.

As for this clone: The sample contains more than one DNA sequence encoding this CDR3. The chain recombines TRBV20-1 with TRBJ2-5; the D is unclear. Trimming removed 2 bases from V and 4 bases from J, with 5 bases in between. Germline loops: CDR1 DFQATT, CDR2 SNEGSKA (reference sequence). This CDR3 spans 11 amino acids. The CDR3 loop reads CSARRGETQYF. The CDR3 region has the DNA TGCAGTGCTAGACGCGGAGAGACCCAGTACTTC.

The V call is TRBV13, the J call TRBJ2-1; maybe TRBD1 (6 bases). CDR1 and CDR2 from the germline V gene are PRHDT and FYEKMQ (reference sequence). V gave up 5 bases and J gave up 12 bases, with 29 bases separating them. This CDR3 region has 17 residues. The CDR3 loop is CASSLTTGTTNSRGQFF. Written as DNA, the CDR3 is TGTGCCAGCAGCCTCACCACCGGGACAACTAACTCTAGAGGGCAGTTCTTC.

This sequence joins TRBV28 and TRBJ2-6, with 7 bases matching TRBD1. CDR3 size: 15 residues. The V and J ends lost 7 bases and 4 bases, in that order; junction bases with no gene match: 7. Germline CDR1 is MDHEN and CDR2 is SYDVKM. The CDR3 bases are TGTGCCAGCATTCCTGGGACAGCCGGGGCCAACGTCCTGACTTTC. Its protein product is CASIPGTAGANVLTF. Drawing the rest from reference TRBV28 and TRBJ2-6, the complete variable domain is DVKVTQSSRYLVKRTGEKVFLECVQDMDHENMFWYRQDPGLGLRLIYFSYDVKMKEKGDIPEGYSVSREKKERFSLILESASTNQTSMYLCASIPGTAGANVLTFGAGSRLTVL.

This clone was detected only once. V and J are TRBV5-1 and TRBJ1-4; tentative D call: TRBD1 (6 bases). The V gene lost 4 bases and the J gene lost 5 bases, with 15 bases spanning the gap. Germline CDR1 reads SGHRS; CDR2 reads YFSETQ. This CDR3 spans 15 amino acids. CDR3 nucleotides: TGCGCCAGCAGCCCCGTGGGGGGGGCGAATGAAAAACTGTTTTTT. It is translated as CASSPVGGANEKLFF.

The J gene is TRBJ1-1, the V gene TRBV7-9, with 12 bases identical to TRBD1. This CDR3 is built from 17 residues. The V gene's germline CDR1 is SEHNR and CDR2 FQNEAQ (reference sequence). The junction had 8 bases not matched to a gene; V was cut back by 3 bases and J by 3 bases. The CDR3 region is CASSLGQGARLDTEAFF. The CDR3 region has the DNA TGTGCCAGCAGCTTGGGACAGGGGGCCAGGTTGGACACTGAAGCTTTCTTT.

The chain has TRBV5-1 and TRBJ1-1; 7 bases fit TRBD1. The CDR3 contains 13 residues. The ends lost 2 bases at V and 5 bases at J; junction bases unmatched: 3. Looked up from germline, CDR1 is SGHRS and CDR2 is YFSETQ. The CDR3 here is CASSFRQGTEAFF. In DNA, the CDR3 is TGCGCCAGCAGCTTCCGACAGGGTACTGAAGCTTTCTTT.

The chain couples TRBV21-1 to TRBJ2-7; the DNA was not compared with TRBD1, the D call given in the table. TRBV21-1 counts as a pseudogene. The CDR3 covers 15 residues. CDR3 amino acids: CASSKAGRPAYEQYF. The DNA for the CDR3 is TGTGCCAGCAGCAAAGCGGGCAGACCGGCCTACGAGCAGTACTTC.

The chain joins TRBV7-8 to TRBJ1-2; TRBD1 matches 8 bases. Germline-derived CDR1 and CDR2 are SGHVS and FQNEAQ. The CDR3 length is 14 residues. The V segment lost 1 base and the J segment 4 bases; nucleotides outside the gene matches: 2. CDR3 coding DNA: TGTGCCAGCAGCTTAGATGGACAGGGCTATGGCTACACCTTC. Its protein product is CASSLDGQGYGYTF.

This rearrangement joins TRBV6-5 to TRBJ1-1, with a possible D match to TRBD1 (5 bases). Trimming left V 5 bases short and J 7 bases short, with 17 bases between. Germline CDR1 is MNHEY and CDR2 is SVGAGI. This CDR3 is 14 amino acids long. The CDR3 loop is CASSPEWARDEAFF. Written as DNA, the CDR3 is TGTGCCAGCAGTCCTGAATGGGCCAGGGATGAAGCTTTCTTT.

This chain joins TRBV6-4 and TRBJ2-5; TRBD1 is a possible D gene (5 bases). The CDR3 is made up of 13 amino acids. V was shortened by 4 bases and J by 4 bases, with 10 bases between the two germline ends. Germline lookup yields CDR1 MRHNA and CDR2 SNTAGT. The CDR3 is CASSGQLGETQYF. CDR3 nucleotide sequence: TGTGCCAGCAGTGGACAGTTGGGAGAGACCCAGTACTTC.

The table lists this clone with a count of one. The chain employs TRBV6-1 and TRBJ2-2; D unclear. This CDR3 is 14 amino acids long. V shed 2 bases and J shed 0 bases, with 4 bases lying between them. The germline V gene encodes CDR1 MNHNS and CDR2 SASEGT. In nucleotides, the CDR3 is TGTGCCAGCAGTGAAACGGCGAACACCGGGGAGCTGTTTTTT. Translation gives CASSETANTGELFF.

The chain uses TRBV19 and TRBJ2-1; 8 bases agree with TRBD2. The CDR3 is 16 amino acids. With V trimmed by 7 bases and J by 6 bases, 14 bases remained unmatched. Germline V gives CDR1 LNHDA, CDR2 SQIVND (reference sequence). CDR3 protein: CASTRTSGSFGNEQFF. The CDR3 DNA is TGTGCCAGTACCAGAACAAGCGGGAGCTTTGGCAATGAGCAGTTCTTC.

This clone was recorded a few times. V and J are TRBV6-6 and TRBJ1-4; D is undetermined. V lost 5 bases, J lost 8 bases, and 12 bases lay in between. Germline loops: CDR1 MNHNY, CDR2 SVGAGI (reference sequence). There are 13 residues in the CDR3. CDR3 amino acids: CASSLQVEEKLFF. The CDR3 DNA follows: TGTGCCAGCAGTCTCCAGGTGGAAGAAAAACTGTTTTTT.

This sequence joins TRBV5-1 and TRBJ2-7; the D gene is possibly TRBD1 (8 bases). There are 13 residues in the CDR3. Germline CDR1 reads SGHRS; CDR2 reads YFSETQ. V lost 7 bases and J 2 bases, leaving 13 bases between the germline ends. The CDR3, as DNA: TGCGCCAGCGGTACAGGGGGGGCCTACGAGCAGTACTTC. Residues: CASGTGGAYEQYF.

V and J are TRBV6-1 and TRBJ2-1, with TRBD2 matching over 9 bases. This CDR3 contains 15 residues. Germline V gene lookup returns CDR1 MNHNS and CDR2 SASEGT. J was trimmed by 7 bases and V by 4 bases; bases with no gene match: 8. The CDR3 region is CASSGGGRAGNEQFF. Here the CDR3 DNA reads TGTGCCAGCAGTGGGGGCGGGAGGGCCGGTAATGAGCAGTTCTTC.